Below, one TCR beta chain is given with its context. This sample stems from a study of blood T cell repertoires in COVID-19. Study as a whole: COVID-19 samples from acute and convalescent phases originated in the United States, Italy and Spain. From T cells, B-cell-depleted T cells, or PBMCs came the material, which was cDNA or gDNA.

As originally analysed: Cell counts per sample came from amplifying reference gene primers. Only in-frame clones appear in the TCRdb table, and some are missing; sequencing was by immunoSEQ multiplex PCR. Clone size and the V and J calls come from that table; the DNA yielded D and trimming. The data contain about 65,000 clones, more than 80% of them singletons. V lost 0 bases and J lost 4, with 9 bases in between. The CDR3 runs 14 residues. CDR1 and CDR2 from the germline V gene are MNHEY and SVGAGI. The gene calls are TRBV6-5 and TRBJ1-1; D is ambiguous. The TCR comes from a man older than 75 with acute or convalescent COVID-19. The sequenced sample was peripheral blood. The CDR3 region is CASSYSEGSTEAFF. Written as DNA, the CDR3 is TGTGCCAGCAGTTACTCCGAGGGATCCACTGAAGCTTTCTTT.